This T cell receptor beta chain appears in the sequencing data of a study of T cells of healthy individuals. The V gene lost 0 bases and the J gene lost 7 bases, with 16 bases spanning the gap. Per the germline V gene, CDR1 is LGHNA and CDR2 is YSLEER. The CDR3 spans 16 residues. This clonotype was seen ten or more times. TCRdb reprocessed the 5' RACE reads via MiXCR and lists one record per CDR3 protein. Of about 82,000 distinct CDR3 sequences in the sample, more than 5% are singletons; the top ten hold 7.5% to 9.5%. This clonotype originated in a female donor in good health. The chain uses TRBV4-3 and TRBJ2-1, with no clear D. The DNA of the CDR3 is TGCGCCAGCAGCCAAGAGGGCCTAGGCGGCTGGAATGAGCAGTTCTTC. Translation gives CASSQEGLGGWNEQFF.